A selection of T cell receptor beta chains follows, all from one sample in a study of T cell repertoires in cytomegalovirus infection. TCRdb analysed the reads with MiXCR anew, one entry per CDR3 protein. The sample has over 200,000 distinct CDR3 sequences, approximately 14% seen once. Material: PBMCs. These receptors came from a human donor in good health (CMV status not recorded). Some clones in this sample may be carry-over from other donors' samples. Each CDR3 is given with its conserved first and last residue. The order of the fields is CDR3 length, J gene, clone size, V gene, D gene, CDR3 DNA, CDR3 protein. A D gene is named only where the DNA matches it firmly. Not all rows give a size; the values are once, few, many and, for expanded clones, a class.

18 TRBJ2-1 few TRBV4-2 TRBD2 TGTGCCAGCAGCCAATATCCTTGGCGGGAGAGCTCCTACAATGAGCAGTTCTTC CASSQYPWRESSYNEQFF
15 TRBJ1-1 few TRBV20-1 - TGCAGTGCTCCAATTGGACGTCGGCTGAACACTGAAGCTTTCTTT CSAPIGRRLNTEAFF
12 TRBJ2-5 many TRBV5-1 - TGCGCCAGCAGCTATTACCAAGAGACCCAGTACTTC CASSYYQETQYF
12 TRBJ1-5 many TRBV14 - TGTGCCAGCAGCCAGGGGGGCTCGGCCCAGCATTTT CASSQGGSAQHF
14 TRBJ1-4 many TRBV20-1 TRBD1 TGCAGTGCTAGACCGGGACAGGGGATCGCAAAACTGTTTTTT CSARPGQGIAKLFF
13 TRBJ2-7 many TRBV7-2 - TGTGCCAGCAGCTTAGGAGACGGGTACGAGCAGTACTTC CASSLGDGYEQYF
15 TRBJ2-3 - TRBV20-1 TRBD1 TGCAGTGCTAGAGACCCGACAGGGGCGGGGGATACGCAGTATTTT CSARDPTGAGDTQYF
16 TRBJ2-3 many TRBV7-2 TRBD2 TGTGCCAGCAGCTTCAGGCTAGCGGGAGCTACAGATACGCAGTATTTT CASSFRLAGATDTQYF
17 TRBJ1-1 - TRBV5-6 - TGTGCCAGCAGCTCGCGTCTCGAACAGGGTATCCCCAGGGAAGCTTTCTTT CASSSRLEQGIPREAFF
15 TRBJ2-2 many TRBV7-2 TRBD1 TGTGCCAGCAGTACCGGGACAGCGAACACCGGGGAGCTGTTTTTT CASSTGTANTGELFF
14 TRBJ1-1 many TRBV2 TRBD1 TGTGCCAGCAGGGCCGAACAGGGGCCCACTGAAGCTTTCTTT CASRAEQGPTEAFF
14 TRBJ1-2 - TRBV29-1 - TGCAGCGTTGCACTGACAGGAGACTTATATGGCTACACCTTC CSVALTGDLYGYTF
14 TRBJ2-1 many TRBV7-2 - TGTGCCAGCAGCTTAACGGGAACCTACAATGAGCAGTTCTTC CASSLTGTYNEQFF
13 TRBJ1-1 - TRBV10-1 TRBD1 TGCGCCAGCGGGGACAGTCTGAACACTGAAGCTTTCTTT CASGDSLNTEAFF
13 TRBJ2-1 - TRBV28 - TGTGCCAGCAGTTTATTAAGCCCCAATGAGCAGTTCTTC CASSLLSPNEQFF
13 TRBJ2-3 - TRBV4-3 - TGCGCCAGCAGCCGGACGACCACAGATACGCAGTATTTT CASSRTTTDTQYF
14 TRBJ2-2 few TRBV7-9 - TGTGCCAGCAGCCACGACTTGTACACCGGGGAGCTGTTTTTT CASSHDLYTGELFF
16 TRBJ2-5 many TRBV4-3 TRBD2 TGCGCCAGCAGCCAAGATGCGGGAGGGCCGGAGGAGACCCAGTACTTC CASSQDAGGPEETQYF
13 TRBJ2-5 - TRBV24-1 - TGTGCCACCAGCCAGGGATGGACAGAGACCCAGTACTTC CATSQGWTETQYF
19 TRBJ2-3 - TRBV20-1 - TGCAGTGCTAGAGATTTTAGGCCCCAGAGGGCGTCTAGCACAGATACGCAGTATTTT CSARDFRPQRASSTDTQYF
14 TRBJ1-4 - TRBV15 - TGTGCCACCAACGGGCGAAGGGGAAATGAAAAACTGTTTTTT CATNGRRGNEKLFF
17 TRBJ2-3 many TRBV7-2 - TGTGCCAGCAGCCTGGGCCGCCTAGCGAGGAGCACAGATACGCAGTATTTT CASSLGRLARSTDTQYF